This TCR beta chain stems from a study of CD8 T cells in Susac syndrome (dated by TCRdb to 2018 to 2020). Turning to the overall study: The study used repertoire sequencing to test whether antigen drove CD8+ T cell activation and differentiation in Susac syndrome. The investigation overall reported the following: The number of individuals in the TCR sequencing and HLA analysis was acknowledged as relatively small.

With regard to this clonotype: This clone's antigen is unknown. Per-base quality was not reported, and no clone a single base away is much larger than it.

Peripheral blood CD8+ and CD4+ T cells from healthy donors, Susac syndrome patients and multiple sclerosis patients were profiled by high-throughput TCR beta sequencing. The multiple sclerosis controls were treatment-naive patients who had stable or active relapsing-remitting disease and met the revised McDonald criteria. CD8+ TEMRA cells were enriched by FACS, while bulk CD8+ and CD4+ T cells were purified by magnetic negative isolation. Blood was collected in EDTA tubes and processed within 24 hours, with PBMCs isolated through density gradient centrifugation. PBMCs intended for TCR sequencing were cryopreserved in liquid nitrogen and thawed later in a water bath at 37 degrees C. The sorted or isolated CD4+, CD8+ and CD8+ TEMRA cells had a purity of 90% or higher. RNA was extracted with the RNeasy kit and 0.5 to 1 ug was reverse transcribed using random hexamers. The immunoSEQ multiplex PCR assay, covering 54 Vbeta and 13 Jbeta segments, was used to amplify TCR beta CDR3 regions. To correct PCR amplification bias, a synthetic template baseline was used for both primer optimization and computational correction. Per the original workflow: Reads were annotated to V, D and J genes per IMGT and analyzed with immunoSEQ Analyzer, keeping only productive sequences. Clonality was computed as one minus Shannon entropy normalized by log2 of the number of productive unique sequences. For each patient and control, public and private clones were evaluated among the 100 most prevalent clones. Clones were defined as Susac-specific when absent from the healthy and MS cohorts, from approximately 1,100 published viral clones and from other ImmuneACCESS disease sequences. TCRdb reprocessed the public reads (quality trimming at Q25 with fastp, clone calling with MiXCR) and kept in-frame beta chains. Identical CDR3 proteins give one entry, which carries the most common genes and DNA. The V and J calls and clone size come from TCRdb's table, not from the authors' own analysis. This sample has around 77,000 distinct CDR3 sequences in its table, and roughly 95% of those were observed once. Approximately 0.1% of the sample is held by the ten biggest clonotypes.

The cysteine opens and the phenylalanine closes a CDR3 of 14 amino acids. Here the CDR3 DNA is all that survives: 42 bases in frame from base 1. The germline V gene encodes CDR1 SNHLY and CDR2 FYNNEI. A distance of 14 bases separates the germline ends of V and J, which lose 11 bases and 0 bases respectively. The source of this sequence is a human donor with multiple sclerosis. This chain is built from TRBV2 and TRBJ2-1, with the D gene not clear enough to name. The specimen sequenced was CD4+ T cells from PBMCs. The CDR3 region: CAGHRTASYNEQFF. The nucleotide sequence reads as follows: TGTGCCGGCCACCGGACGGCCTCCTACAATGAGCAGTTCTTC.